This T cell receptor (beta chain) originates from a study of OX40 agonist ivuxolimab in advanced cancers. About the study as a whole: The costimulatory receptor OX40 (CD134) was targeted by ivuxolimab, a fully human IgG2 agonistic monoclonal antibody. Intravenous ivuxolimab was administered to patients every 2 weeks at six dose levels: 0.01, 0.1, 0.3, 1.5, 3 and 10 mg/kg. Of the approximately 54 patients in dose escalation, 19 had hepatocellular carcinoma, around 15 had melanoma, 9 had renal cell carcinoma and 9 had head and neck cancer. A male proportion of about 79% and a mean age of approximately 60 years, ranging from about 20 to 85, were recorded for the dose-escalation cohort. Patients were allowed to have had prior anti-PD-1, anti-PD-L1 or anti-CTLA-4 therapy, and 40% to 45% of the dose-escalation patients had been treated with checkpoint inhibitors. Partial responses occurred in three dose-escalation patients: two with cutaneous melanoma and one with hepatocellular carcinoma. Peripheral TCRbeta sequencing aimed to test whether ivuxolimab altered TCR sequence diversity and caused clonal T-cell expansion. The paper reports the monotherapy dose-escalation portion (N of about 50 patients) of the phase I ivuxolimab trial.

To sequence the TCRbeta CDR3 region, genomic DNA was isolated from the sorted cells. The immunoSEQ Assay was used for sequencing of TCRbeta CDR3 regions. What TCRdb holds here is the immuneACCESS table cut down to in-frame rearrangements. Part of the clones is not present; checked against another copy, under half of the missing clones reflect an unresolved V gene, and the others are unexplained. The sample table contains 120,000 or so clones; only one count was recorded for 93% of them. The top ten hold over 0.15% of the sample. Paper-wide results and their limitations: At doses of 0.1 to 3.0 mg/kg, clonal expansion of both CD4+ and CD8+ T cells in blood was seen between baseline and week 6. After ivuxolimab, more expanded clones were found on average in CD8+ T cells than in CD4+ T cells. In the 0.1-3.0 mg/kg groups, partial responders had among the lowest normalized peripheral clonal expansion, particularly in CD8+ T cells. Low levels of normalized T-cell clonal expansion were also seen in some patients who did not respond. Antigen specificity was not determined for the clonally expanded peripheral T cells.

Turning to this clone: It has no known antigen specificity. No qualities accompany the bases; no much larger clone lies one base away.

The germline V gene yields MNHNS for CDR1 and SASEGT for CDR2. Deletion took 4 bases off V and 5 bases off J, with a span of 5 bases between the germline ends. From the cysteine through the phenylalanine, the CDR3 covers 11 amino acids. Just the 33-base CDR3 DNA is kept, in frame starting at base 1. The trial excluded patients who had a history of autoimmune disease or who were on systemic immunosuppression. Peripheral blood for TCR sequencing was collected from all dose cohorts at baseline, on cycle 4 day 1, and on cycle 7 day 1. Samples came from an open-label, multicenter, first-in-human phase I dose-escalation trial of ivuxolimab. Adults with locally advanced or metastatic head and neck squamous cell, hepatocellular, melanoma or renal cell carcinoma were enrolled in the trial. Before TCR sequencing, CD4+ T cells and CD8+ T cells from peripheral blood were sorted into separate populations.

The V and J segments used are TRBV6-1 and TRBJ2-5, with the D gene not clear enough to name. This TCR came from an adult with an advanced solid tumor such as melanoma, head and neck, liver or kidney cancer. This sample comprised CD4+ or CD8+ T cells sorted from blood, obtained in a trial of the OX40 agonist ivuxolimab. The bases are TGTGCCAGCAGTGTGTTGGAGACCCAGTACTTC. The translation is CASSVLETQYF.